This T cell receptor (beta chain) was retrieved from a study of TIL therapy for anti-PD-1-resistant metastatic lung cancer. Study-wide background: Median tumor mutation burden was roughly 1.5 mutations per megabase. Study-wide findings and caveats: The cohort had more treatment-naive, never-smoker and oncogene-addicted patients than typical. TIL cultures after expansion showed higher clonality and lower diversity than baseline tumor (median about 6% vs 30%).

Time point denoted: pre-treatment sample, taken before nivolumab and TIL therapy. The tumor samples were excised metastases, mostly pleural nodules or supraclavicular lymph nodes. Concerning this clone: The antigen is undetermined.

The V end was cut by 1 base, the J end by 10 bases, with 17 bases between. This CDR3 has 15 residues. Looked up from germline, CDR1 is SGHTA and CDR2 is FQGNSA. The libraries were made with immunoSEQ v3. Repertoires were generated with immunoSEQ multiplex PCR, while TCRdb's copy carries only in-frame clones and drops some. The sample consists of under 100,000 clones, roughly two thirds of them appearing once. The receptor was isolated from a person between 25 and 80 years old with non-small cell lung cancer. The chain recombines TRBV7-2 with TRBJ1-5, with TRBD1 as a possible D gene (6 bases). Specimen: tumor tissue, collected at baseline. In DNA, the CDR3 is TGTGCCAGCAGCTTAGATGGGCAGGGGTCCCCCCCCCAGCATTTT. This encodes CASSLDGQGSPPQHF.